Presented here are 2 T cell receptor beta chains from one specimen sequenced in a study of blood T cell repertoires in COVID-19. TCRdb keeps only in-frame clones here, not all; method: immunoSEQ multiplex PCR. The table includes 300,000 to 350,000 clones, about 92% detected once. The sample was peripheral blood. These receptors all stem from a woman aged 55-70 years with COVID-19, enrolled during active disease.

The chain combines TRBV3-1 (or the pseudogene TRBV3-2) with TRBJ1-2; D unresolved. V dropped 3 bases and J dropped 1 base, with 6 bases sitting between them. Germline CDR1 is LGHDT and CDR2 is YNNKEL (reference sequence). This CDR3 spans 13 amino acids. The CDR3 loop reads CASSHGDNYGYTF. The CDR3, as DNA: TGTGCCAGCAGCCACGGGGATAACTATGGCTACACCTTC.

The CDR3 here is CASSFDSSEKLFF. CDR3 bases: TGTGCCAGCAGCTTTGACTCAAGCGAAAAACTGTTTTTT. The V and J genes are TRBV7-2 and TRBJ1-4; D gene unclear. CDR3 length: 13 residues. The germline V gene encodes CDR1 SGHTA and CDR2 FQGNSA. Trimming shortened V by 3 bases and J by 8 bases, and 10 bases separated the two germline ends.